Sequencing of this TCR beta chain was carried out in a study of CD8 T cells in ankylosing spondylitis. Study conclusions and caveats: Earlier studies detected some motif variants in reactive arthritis synovial fluid and blood. Reports say disease-linked clones showed up significantly more in matched ankylosing spondylitis synovial fluid. In ankylosing spondylitis blood, a motif of eight highly homologous TCR beta variants appeared characteristic.

This clonotype was recorded at least ten times. Its antigen is undetermined. This CDR3 has 16 amino acids. CDR1 is DFQATT, CDR2 SNEGSKA, per germline (reference sequence). The trim removed 3 bases at V and 0 bases at J, leaving 10 bases unmatched. Molecular-barcoded quantitative 5'-RACE produced these TCR beta libraries. TCRdb redid the calling of the 5' RACE reads with MiXCR, one entry per CDR3 protein. The sample carries under 250,000 distinct CDR3 sequences, about 10% recorded once. The chain couples TRBV20-1 to TRBJ1-2, with 7 bases fitting TRBD1. This clonotype was obtained from a male donor with ankylosing spondylitis or in good health (not recorded which). Material: blood, either unsorted or a sorted T cell fraction (not recorded which). Written as DNA, the CDR3 is TGCAGTGCTAGGGGTGGGGGACAGATCGCTAACTATGGCTACACCTTC. As protein: CSARGGGQIANYGYTF.